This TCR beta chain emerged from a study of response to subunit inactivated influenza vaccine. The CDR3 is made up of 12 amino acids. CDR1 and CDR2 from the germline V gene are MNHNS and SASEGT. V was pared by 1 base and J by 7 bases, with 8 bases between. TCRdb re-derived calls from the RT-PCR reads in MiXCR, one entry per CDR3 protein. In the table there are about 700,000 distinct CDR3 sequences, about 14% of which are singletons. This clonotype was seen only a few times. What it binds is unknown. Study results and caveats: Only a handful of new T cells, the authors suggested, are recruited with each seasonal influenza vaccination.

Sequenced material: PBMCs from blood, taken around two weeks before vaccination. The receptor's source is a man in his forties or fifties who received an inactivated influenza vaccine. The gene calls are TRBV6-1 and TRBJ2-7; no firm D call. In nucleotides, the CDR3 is TGTGCCAGCAGTGAAGTGTCGTGGGAGCAGTACTTC. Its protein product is CASSEVSWEQYF.